The 16 T cell receptor beta chains listed next were all sequenced from one sample in a study of blood T cell repertoires in COVID-19. Sequencing was performed with immunoSEQ multiplex PCR; in TCRdb, only in-frame clones are kept and a portion is missing. The table shows approximately 400,000 clones, with approximately 90% occurring only once. Sequenced: peripheral blood. Receptors were obtained from a woman in her fifties or sixties with COVID-19, enrolled during active disease.

This clone was seen only once. This sequence joins TRBV2 and TRBJ1-3; TRBD1 matches 7 bases. This CDR3 region has 16 residues. The germline V gene has CDR1 SNHLY and CDR2 FYNNEI. With 6 bases clipped from V and 0 bases from J, the junction kept 8 bases outside the gene matches. The CDR3 DNA is TGTGCCAGCAGGCCCGGGACAGCGAACTCTGGAAACACCATATATTTT. Residues: CASRPGTANSGNTIYF. Full variable domain (remainder filled in from reference TRBV2 and TRBJ1-3): EPEVTQTPSHQVTQMGQEVILRCVPISNHLYFYWYRQILGQKVEFLVSFYNNEISEKSEIFDDQFSVERPDGSNFTLKIRSTKLEDSAMYFCASRPGTANSGNTIYFGEGSWLTVV.

As concerns this clone: Other DNA sequences of this sample code for an identical CDR3. The chain carries TRBV7-8 and TRBJ1-3, with 11 bases lining up with TRBD1. Trimming cost V 1 base and J 7 bases; bases outside gene matches: 3. CDR1 and CDR2 (germline): SGHVS, FQNEAQ. The CDR3 has 15 amino acids. CDR3 amino acids: CASSLVGQGGNTIYF. CDR3 coding DNA: TGTGCCAGCAGCTTAGTGGGACAGGGGGGGAACACCATATATTTT.

The J gene is TRBJ1-6, the V gene TRBV11-3; TRBD1 aligns across 8 bases. The CDR3 totals 13 residues. Germline CDR1 is SGHNT and CDR2 is YENEEA. J was trimmed by 10 bases and V by 5 bases; bases with no gene match: 4. DNA for the CDR3: TGTGCCAGCAGCACGGACAGGGAATCACCCCTCCACTTT. Its protein product is CASSTDRESPLHF. Supplemented by reference TRBV11-3 and TRBJ1-6, the full variable domain reads EAGVVQSPRYKIIEKKQPVAFWCNPISGHNTLYWYLQNLGQGPELLIRYENEEAVDDSQLPKDRFSAERLKGVDSTLKIQPAELGDSAVYLCASSTDRESPLHFGNGTRLTVT.

This sequence joins TRBV2 and TRBJ2-1; TRBD2 matches at 7 bases. V trimming: 7 bases; J trimming: 1 base; junction bases outside the gene matches: 7. Germline V CDR1 and CDR2: SNHLY, FYNNEI. The CDR3 is made up of 15 amino acids. The CDR3, as DNA: TGTGCCAGCACCTACAGCGGGGCGTCCTACAATGAGCAGTTCTTC. Protein sequence: CASTYSGASYNEQFF.

The chain is built from TRBV27 and TRBJ2-7; 9 bases align to TRBD2. The CDR3 is 13 residues long. Trimming removed 5 bases from V and 4 bases from J; junction bases left unmatched: 3. Germline V gene data show CDR1 as MNHEY and CDR2 as SMNVEV (reference sequence). The CDR3 region has the DNA TGTGCCAGCAGTCTGGGACTAGCTTACGAGCAGTACTTC. Protein product: CASSLGLAYEQYF.

This chain joins TRBV7-6 and TRBJ2-3; 7 bases match TRBD1. The CDR3 loop spans 15 amino acids. Germline V gene sequence: CDR1 SGHVS, CDR2 FNYEAQ. The V segment lost 6 bases and the J segment 5 bases; nucleotides outside the gene matches: 11. DNA of the CDR3: TGTGCCAGCAGTGAGCAAGGGGGCCAGGGAGATACGCAGTATTTT. It is translated as CASSEQGGQGDTQYF.

The chain carries TRBV5-1 and TRBJ1-2, with TRBD1 as a possible D gene (5 bases). Trimming pared 5 bases from V and 0 bases from J, leaving 14 bases between. CDR1 is SGHRS, CDR2 YFSETQ, per germline. The CDR3 totals 15 residues. CDR3 protein: CASSKEGTPNYGYTF. CDR3 in DNA: TGCGCCAGCAGTAAGGAGGGGACCCCTAACTATGGCTACACCTTC.

The chain links TRBV19 to TRBJ2-2, with D maybe TRBD1 (6 bases). The CDR3 runs to 14 residues. V was shortened by 5 bases and J by 5 bases, with 12 bases between the two germline ends. The germline gives CDR1 LNHDA, CDR2 SQIVND (reference sequence). DNA of the CDR3: TGTGCCAGTAGTTCGTACAGGGAGACCGGGGAGCTGTTTTTT. Protein product: CASSSYRETGELFF.

This chain joins TRBV5-1 and TRBJ1-1; D possibly corresponds to TRBD1 (5 bases). Trimming cost V 0 bases and J 5 bases, with 11 bases left between them. The CDR3 loop spans 14 amino acids. Germline V gives CDR1 SGHRS, CDR2 YFSETQ. The CDR3: CASSLVGVETEAFF. The CDR3 coding sequence is TGCGCCAGCAGCTTGGTAGGGGTAGAAACTGAAGCTTTCTTT.

The chain employs TRBV3-1 (or the pseudogene TRBV3-2) and TRBJ2-7; the match to TRBD2 covers 10 bases. The CDR3 is 12 residues long. CDR1 and CDR2 (germline): LGHDT, YNNKEL (reference sequence). The V and J ends lost 4 bases and 9 bases, in that order; junction bases with no gene match: 3. This CDR3 is CASSLAGGRQYF. CDR3 DNA sequence: TGTGCCAGCAGCCTAGCGGGGGGCAGGCAGTACTTC.

The J gene is TRBJ1-5, the V gene TRBV6-5, with 7 bases aligning to TRBD1. Germline CDR1 and CDR2: MNHEY and SVGAGI. V lost 11 bases and J lost 4; bases outside the gene matches: 11. CDR3 length: 14 amino acids. The chain's CDR3 is CAVQTGIGNQPQHF. CDR3 bases: TGTGCCGTCCAGACAGGGATTGGTAATCAGCCCCAGCATTTT.

V and J are TRBV4-1 and TRBJ2-1; no firm D call. The germline gives CDR1 MGHRA, CDR2 YSYEKL. V was pared by 6 bases and J by 6 bases, with 9 bases between. This CDR3 region has 12 residues. Here the CDR3 reads CASRNAGNEQFF. The DNA of the CDR3 is TGCGCCAGCAGAAACGCAGGCAATGAGCAGTTCTTC.

This clone was picked up one time. The chain links TRBV3-1 (or the pseudogene TRBV3-2) to TRBJ1-6; 7 bases align to TRBD1. The germline gives CDR1 LGHDT, CDR2 YNNKEL (reference sequence). The CDR3 spans 17 residues. V was clipped by 1 base and J by 6 bases; unmatched bases: 9. CDR3 in DNA: TGTGCCAGCAGCCAAGGCACAGGGGTCCTAGGTAATTCACCCCTCCACTTT. This codes for CASSQGTGVLGNSPLHF.

This chain uses TRBV5-1 with TRBJ1-1; the match to TRBD1 covers 7 bases. The CDR3 has 16 residues. From germline, CDR1 is SGHRS and CDR2 YFSETQ. The ends lost 4 bases at V and 4 bases at J; junction bases unmatched: 13. The CDR3 bases are TGCGCCAGCAGCATACTACCTCGGGACAGTGGCACTGAAGCTTTCTTT. Residues: CASSILPRDSGTEAFF.

CDR3 sequence reads: CASSGNDRVKYGYTF. CDR3 sequence (DNA): TGTGCCAGCAGTGGAAACGACAGGGTAAAATATGGCTACACCTTC. The chain has TRBV28 and TRBJ1-2; 7 positions match TRBD1. From germline, CDR1 is MDHEN and CDR2 SYDVKM. The CDR3 covers 15 residues. V was pared by 5 bases and J by 5 bases, with 11 bases of the junction left unmatched.

The CDR3 is CAISDWEGNGELFF. CDR3 nucleotides: TGTGCCATCAGTGACTGGGAGGGGAACGGGGAGCTGTTTTTT. V and J are TRBV10-3 and TRBJ2-2; 7 bases match TRBD2. The length of the CDR3 is 14 residues. The germline CDR1 and CDR2 sequences are ENHRY and SYGVKD. V lost 3 bases and J lost 7; bases outside the gene matches: 5.